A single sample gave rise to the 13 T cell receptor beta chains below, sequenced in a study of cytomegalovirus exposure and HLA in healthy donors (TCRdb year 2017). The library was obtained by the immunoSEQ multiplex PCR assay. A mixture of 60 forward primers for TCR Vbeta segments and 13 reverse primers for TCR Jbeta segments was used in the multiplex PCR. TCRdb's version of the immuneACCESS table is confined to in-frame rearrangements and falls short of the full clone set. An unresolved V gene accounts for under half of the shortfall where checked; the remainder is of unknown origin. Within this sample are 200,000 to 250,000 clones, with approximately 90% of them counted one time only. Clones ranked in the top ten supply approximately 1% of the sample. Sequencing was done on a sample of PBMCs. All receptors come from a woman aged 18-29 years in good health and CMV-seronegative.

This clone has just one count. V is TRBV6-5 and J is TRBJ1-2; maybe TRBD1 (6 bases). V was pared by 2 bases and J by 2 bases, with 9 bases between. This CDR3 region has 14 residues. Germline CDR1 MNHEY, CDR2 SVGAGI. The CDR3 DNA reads TGTGCCAGCAGTTACGGGGGGGCAAACTATGGCTACACCTTC. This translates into CASSYGGANYGYTF.

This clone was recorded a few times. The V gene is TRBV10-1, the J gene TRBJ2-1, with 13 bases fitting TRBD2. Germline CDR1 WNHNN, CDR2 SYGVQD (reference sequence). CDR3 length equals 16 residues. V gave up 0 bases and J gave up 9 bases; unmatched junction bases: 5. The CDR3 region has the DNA TGCGCCAGCAGTGAGTCTGGGACTAGCGGGATGGCTGAGCAGTTCTTC. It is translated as CASSESGTSGMAEQFF.

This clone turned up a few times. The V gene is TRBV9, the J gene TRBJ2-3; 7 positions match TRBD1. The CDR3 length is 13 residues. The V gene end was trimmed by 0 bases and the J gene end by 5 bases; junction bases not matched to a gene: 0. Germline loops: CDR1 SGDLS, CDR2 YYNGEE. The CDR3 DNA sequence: TGTGCCAGCAGCGTAGGGGACAGAGATACGCAGTATTTT. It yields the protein CASSVGDRDTQYF.

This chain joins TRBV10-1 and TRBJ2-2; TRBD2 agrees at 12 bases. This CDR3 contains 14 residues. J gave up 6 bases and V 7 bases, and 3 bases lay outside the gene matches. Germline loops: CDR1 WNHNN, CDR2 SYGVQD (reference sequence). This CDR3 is CASTRLAGAGELFF. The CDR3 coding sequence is TGCGCCAGCACCCGACTAGCGGGAGCCGGGGAGCTGTTTTTT.

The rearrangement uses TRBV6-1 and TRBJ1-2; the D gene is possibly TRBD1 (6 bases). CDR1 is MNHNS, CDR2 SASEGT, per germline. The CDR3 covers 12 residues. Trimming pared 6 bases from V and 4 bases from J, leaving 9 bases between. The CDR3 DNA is TGTGCCAGCAGGCAGGGGCCCTATGGCTACACCTTC. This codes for CASRQGPYGYTF.

The CDR3 nucleotides are TGCGCCAGCAGCGTCGACACCTTGAACACTGAAGCTTTCTTT. Amino acids: CASSVDTLNTEAFF. The chain carries TRBV5-1 and TRBJ1-1; D unclear. The CDR3 consists of 14 residues. Per the germline V gene, CDR1 is SGHRS and CDR2 is YFSETQ. V lost 4 bases and J lost 0, with 10 bases in between.

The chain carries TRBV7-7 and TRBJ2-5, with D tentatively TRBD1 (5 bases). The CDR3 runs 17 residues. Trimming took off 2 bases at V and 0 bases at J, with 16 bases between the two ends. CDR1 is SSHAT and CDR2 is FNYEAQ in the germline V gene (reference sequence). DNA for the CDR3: TGTGCCAGCAGCTTAACCTCTTTGACAGAATACCAAGAGACCCAGTACTTC. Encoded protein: CASSLTSLTEYQETQYF.

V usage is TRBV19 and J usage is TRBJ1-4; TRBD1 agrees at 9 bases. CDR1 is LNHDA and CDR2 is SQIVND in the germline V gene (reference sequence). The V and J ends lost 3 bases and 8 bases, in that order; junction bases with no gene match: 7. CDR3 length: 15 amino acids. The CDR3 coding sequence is TGTGCCAGTAGTATCCTACAGGGGGCAGGGGAAAAACTGTTTTTT. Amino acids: CASSILQGAGEKLFF.

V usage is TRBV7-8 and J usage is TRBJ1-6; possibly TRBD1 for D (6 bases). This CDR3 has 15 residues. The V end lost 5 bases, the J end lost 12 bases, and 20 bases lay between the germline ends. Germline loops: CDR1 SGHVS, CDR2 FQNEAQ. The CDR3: CASSPRDTTSGPLHF. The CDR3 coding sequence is TGTGCCAGCAGCCCCCGGGACACGACGTCAGGACCCCTCCACTTT.

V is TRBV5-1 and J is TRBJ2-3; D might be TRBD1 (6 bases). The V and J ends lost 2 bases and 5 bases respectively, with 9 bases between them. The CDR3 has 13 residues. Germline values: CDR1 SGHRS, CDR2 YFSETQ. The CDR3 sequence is CASSFQGRDTQYF. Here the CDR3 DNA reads TGCGCCAGCAGCTTCCAGGGGCGAGATACGCAGTATTTT.

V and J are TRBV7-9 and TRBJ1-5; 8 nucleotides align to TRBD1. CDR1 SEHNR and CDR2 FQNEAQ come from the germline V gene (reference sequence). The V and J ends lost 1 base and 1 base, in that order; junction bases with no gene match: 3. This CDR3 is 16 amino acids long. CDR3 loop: CASSLGQGSSNQPQHF. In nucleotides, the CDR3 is TGTGCCAGCAGCTTAGGACAGGGGTCGAGCAATCAGCCCCAGCATTTT.

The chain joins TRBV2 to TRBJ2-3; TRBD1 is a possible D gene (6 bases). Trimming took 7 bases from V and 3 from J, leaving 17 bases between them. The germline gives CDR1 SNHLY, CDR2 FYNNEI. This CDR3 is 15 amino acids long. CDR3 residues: CASTVRTVGTDTQYF. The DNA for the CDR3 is TGTGCCAGCACCGTTAGGACAGTGGGAACAGATACGCAGTATTTT.

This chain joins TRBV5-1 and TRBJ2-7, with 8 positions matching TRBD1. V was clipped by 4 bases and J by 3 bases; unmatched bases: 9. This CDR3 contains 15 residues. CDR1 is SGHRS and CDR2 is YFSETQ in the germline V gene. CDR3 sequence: CASSQGPGGIYEQYF. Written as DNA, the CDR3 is TGCGCCAGCAGCCAAGGTCCAGGGGGCATCTACGAGCAGTACTTC. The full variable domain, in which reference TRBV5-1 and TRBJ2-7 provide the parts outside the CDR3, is KAGVTQTPRYLIKTRGQQVTLSCSPISGHRSVSWYQQTPGQGLQFLFEYFSETQRNKGNFPGRFSGRQFSNSRSEMNVSTLELGDSALYLCASSQGPGGIYEQYFGPGTRLTVT.